This TCR beta chain was sequenced during a study of T cells in Graves' hyperthyroidism and ophthalmopathy. Whole-study findings and limits: Most thyroid-expanded clonotypes above 0.001 were also found in blood.

TCR beta CDR3 sequences were amplified from RNA transcripts. HTBI primers were employed in a first-round RT-PCR of the TCR CDR3. Each CDR3 protein is one row after TCRdb ran MiXCR on the multiplex PCR reads. The repertoire includes about 570,000 distinct CDR3 sequences, around 46% of them detected once, and roughly 20% sits in the top ten. Trimming took 9 bases from V and 1 from J, leaving 12 bases between them. This CDR3 has 14 residues. Germline CDR1 is KGHDR and CDR2 is SFDVKD. Details on this clonotype: Antigen unknown.

This chain joins TRBV24-1 and TRBJ1-5; D ambiguous. Input material: peripheral blood or thyroid tissue (not recorded which). The source is an adult woman with Graves' disease, either hyperthyroidism or ophthalmopathy (not recorded which). DNA for the CDR3: TGTGCCACCGGCCCGGGGATCAGCAATCAGCCCCAGCATTTT. It translates to CATGPGISNQPQHF.